Here is one TCR beta chain with its context. Its cognate antigen is unknown. This CDR3 has 16 amino acids. The ends lost 8 bases at V and 2 bases at J; junction bases unmatched: 14. The data originate from a study of post-analysis software for immune sequencing data. Study in general: Included courses were relapsing-remitting and secondary progressive multiple sclerosis; progressive-relapsing multiple sclerosis was also included. Study-level points and caveats: Multiple sclerosis patients showed significantly lower normalized Chao1 diversity than controls did. Controls showed lower frequencies than patients for several TRBV segments, and TRBV5-6, TRBV5-1 and TRBV20-1 were among these. F-measure co-clustering was strong for batch-matched samples.

Unique-molecular-identifier-tagged TCR beta cDNA libraries were used. It was from roughly 0.93 to 9.6 million T cells that about 540,000 cDNA molecules came. TCRdb recomputed calls from the PCR reads with MiXCR, one row per CDR3 protein. This sample has roughly 670,000 distinct CDR3 sequences, with over 45% found just once. The genes are TRBV12-3 or TRBV12-4 and TRBJ1-2, with 7 bases lining up with TRBD1. Material for sequencing was blood. The receptor was derived from a girl aged 2 to 9 with multiple sclerosis. CDR3 coding DNA: TGTGCCAGCTTCTCTGCTGAACAGGGGAGCAACTATGGCTACACCTTC. Translating it yields CASFSAEQGSNYGYTF.